The clone carrying this T cell receptor beta chain was seen many times. The entry originates in a study of T cells in Graves' hyperthyroidism and ophthalmopathy. On the study more broadly: Peripheral blood specimens were obtained at initial diagnosis, prior to any treatment.

This CDR3 region has 13 residues. Germline V gene lookup returns CDR1 PRHDT and CDR2 FYEKMQ (reference sequence). After removal of 7 bases from V and 4 bases from J, the junction contained 6 bases not matched to a gene. For ophthalmopathy patients, the Clinical Activity Score was at least 3 and the NOSPECS grade at least 4; duration was under 3 months. The TCR beta CDR3 regions underwent amplification using RNA transcripts as the source. First-round RT-PCR with HTBI primers amplified the TCR CDR3 region. TCRdb redid the calling of the multiplex PCR reads with MiXCR, one entry per CDR3 protein. The sample carries 400,000 to 600,000 distinct CDR3 sequences, 15% to 20% recorded once.

The sample taken for sequencing was blood. V and J are TRBV13 and TRBJ2-7, with TRBD1 matching over 8 bases. This TCR was sampled from a woman aged 25 to 39 with Graves' ophthalmopathy. CDR3 sequence (DNA): TGTGCCAGCAAACCGGGACAGGCTTACGAGCAGTACTTC. It specifies CASKPGQAYEQYF.